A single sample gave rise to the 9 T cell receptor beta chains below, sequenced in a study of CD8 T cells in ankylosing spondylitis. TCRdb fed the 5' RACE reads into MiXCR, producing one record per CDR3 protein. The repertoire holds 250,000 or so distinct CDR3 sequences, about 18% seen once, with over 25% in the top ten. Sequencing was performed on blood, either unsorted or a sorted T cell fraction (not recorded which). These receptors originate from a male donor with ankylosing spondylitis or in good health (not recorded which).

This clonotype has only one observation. The CDR3 loop reads CASSFPASGRYEQYF. The CDR3 DNA reads TGCGCCAGCAGCTTCCCGGCTAGCGGACGTTACGAGCAGTACTTC. The V gene is TRBV5-1, the J gene TRBJ2-7; 7 bases are a match to TRBD2. V lost 2 bases, J lost 4 bases, and 9 bases stayed unmatched. Looked up from germline, CDR1 is SGHRS and CDR2 is YFSETQ. The CDR3 is made up of 15 amino acids.

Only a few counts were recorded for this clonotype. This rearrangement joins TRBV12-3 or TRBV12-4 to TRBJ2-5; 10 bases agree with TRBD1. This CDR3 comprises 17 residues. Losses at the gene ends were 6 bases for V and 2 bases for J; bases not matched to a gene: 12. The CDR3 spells CASSDYGTGVPQETQYF. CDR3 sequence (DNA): TGTGCCAGCAGCGATTATGGGACAGGGGTCCCACAAGAGACCCAGTACTTC.

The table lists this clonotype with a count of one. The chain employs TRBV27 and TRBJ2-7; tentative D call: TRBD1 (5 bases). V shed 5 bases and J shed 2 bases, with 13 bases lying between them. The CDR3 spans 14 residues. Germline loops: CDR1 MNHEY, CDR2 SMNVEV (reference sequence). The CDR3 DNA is TGTGCCAGCAGTACAGGCCAGGCAGCCTACGAGCAGTACTTC. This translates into CASSTGQAAYEQYF.

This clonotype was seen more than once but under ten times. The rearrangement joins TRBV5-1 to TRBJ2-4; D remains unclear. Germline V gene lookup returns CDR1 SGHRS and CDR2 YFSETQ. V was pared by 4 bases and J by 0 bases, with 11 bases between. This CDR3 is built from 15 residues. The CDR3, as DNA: TGCGCCAGCAGCAGAGACAAAATAGCCAAAAACATTCAGTACTTC. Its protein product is CASSRDKIAKNIQYF.

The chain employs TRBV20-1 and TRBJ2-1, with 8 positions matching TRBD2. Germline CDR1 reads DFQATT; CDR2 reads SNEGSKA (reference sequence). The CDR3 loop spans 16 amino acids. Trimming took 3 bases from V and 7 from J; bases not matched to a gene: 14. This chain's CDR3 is CSASRVASGSLNEQFF. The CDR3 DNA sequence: TGCAGTGCTAGCCGCGTTGCAAGCGGGAGCTTAAATGAGCAGTTCTTC.

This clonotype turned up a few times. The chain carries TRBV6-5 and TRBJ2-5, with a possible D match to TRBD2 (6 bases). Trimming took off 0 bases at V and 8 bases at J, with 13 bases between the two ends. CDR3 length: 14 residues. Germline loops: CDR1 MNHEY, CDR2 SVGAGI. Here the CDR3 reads CASSYSAWGDTQYF. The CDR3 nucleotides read TGTGCCAGCAGTTACTCGGCTTGGGGGGACACCCAGTACTTC.

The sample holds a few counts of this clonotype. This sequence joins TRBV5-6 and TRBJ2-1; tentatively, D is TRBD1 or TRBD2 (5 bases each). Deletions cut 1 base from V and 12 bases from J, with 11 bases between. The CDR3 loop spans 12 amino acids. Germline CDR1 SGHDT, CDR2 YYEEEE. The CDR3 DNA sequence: TGTGCCAGCAGCTTGTCGGGGCCGGGGCAGTTCTTC. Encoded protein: CASSLSGPGQFF.

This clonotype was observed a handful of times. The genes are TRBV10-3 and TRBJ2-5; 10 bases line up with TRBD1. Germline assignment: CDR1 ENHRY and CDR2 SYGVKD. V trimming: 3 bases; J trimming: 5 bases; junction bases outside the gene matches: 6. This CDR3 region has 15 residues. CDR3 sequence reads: CAISDRDRGGETQYF. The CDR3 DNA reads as TGTGCCATCAGTGATCGGGACAGGGGCGGGGAGACCCAGTACTTC.

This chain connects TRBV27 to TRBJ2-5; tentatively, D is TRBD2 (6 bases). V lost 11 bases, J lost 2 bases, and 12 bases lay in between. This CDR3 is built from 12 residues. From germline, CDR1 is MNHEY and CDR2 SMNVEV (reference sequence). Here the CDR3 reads CAVRDWQETQYF. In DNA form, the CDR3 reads TGTGCCGTACGGGACTGGCAAGAGACCCAGTACTTC.